These 22 T cell receptor beta chains share one sample of origin, sequenced in a study of blood T cells in healthy people across ages. A second 7 to 11 cycle PCR used barcoded and J-beta primers. MiXCR, applied by TCRdb to the 5' RACE reads, yields one record per CDR3 protein. Among some 1.5 million distinct CDR3 sequences, about 28% were seen once, and the ten largest hold approximately 7.7%. Sample: blood. These receptors originate from a young woman in good health.

The table lists this clonotype with many counts. V and J are TRBV5-1 and TRBJ2-7, with D unclear. With 4 bases removed from V and 6 bases from J, the gap between germline ends came to 11 bases. This CDR3 spans 12 amino acids. Germline lookup yields CDR1 SGHRS and CDR2 YFSETQ. Written as DNA, the CDR3 is TGCGCCAGCAGCCCGGCTGGCGCCGAGCAGTACTTC. Its protein product is CASSPAGAEQYF.

A remark on this clonotype: An end of the junction does not agree with germline; a read error may underlie this. This chain links TRBV20-1 with TRBJ2-7, with 11 bases identical to TRBD2. This CDR3 is built from 17 residues. The germline CDR1 and CDR2 sequences are DFQATT and SNEGSKA (reference sequence). In DNA form, the CDR3 reads TGCAGTGCTAGAGACCCTAGCGGGAGGTTGCAGGCCTACGGGCAGTACTTC. It translates to CSARDPSGRLQAYGQYF.

In its sample, this clonotype was seen once. The chain has TRBV5-6 and TRBJ2-3; 9 nucleotides line up with TRBD2. This CDR3 is 16 amino acids long. Germline-derived CDR1 and CDR2 are SGHDT and YYEEEE. V shed 3 bases, J shed 0 bases, and the junction held 5 bases outside the gene matches. The CDR3 reads CASSWTSAASTDTQYF. In DNA, the CDR3 is TGTGCCAGCAGCTGGACTAGCGCAGCTAGCACAGATACGCAGTATTTT.

This clonotype was seen a handful of times. This is likely a read error, given that the CDR3 carries no conserved phenylalanine or tryptophan at its end. The DNA for the CDR3 is TGTGCCTGGAGTGTGGCAGGGGATCAGCCCCAGCATTGT. This encodes CAWSVAGDQPQHC. This chain links TRBV30 with TRBJ1-5, with D perhaps TRBD1 (6 bases). CDR3 size: 13 residues. Trimming stripped 0 bases from V and 5 bases from J, with 8 bases between. In germline, CDR1 is GTSNPN, CDR2 SVGIG (reference sequence).

The chain links TRBV20-1 to TRBJ2-5, with 11 bases fitting TRBD2. CDR3 length equals 15 residues. V shed 6 bases, J shed 6 bases, and the junction held 12 bases outside the gene matches. Looked up from germline, CDR1 is DFQATT and CDR2 is SNEGSKA (reference sequence). The CDR3 is CSANTLAGAKQTQYF. In DNA form, the CDR3 reads TGCAGTGCCAACACACTAGCGGGGGCAAAACAGACCCAGTACTTC.

V and J are TRBV28 and TRBJ2-5, with 11 bases matching TRBD2. The length of the CDR3 is 15 residues. The V and J ends lost 2 bases and 3 bases, in that order; junction bases with no gene match: 2. Germline V gene data show CDR1 as MDHEN and CDR2 as SYDVKM. The CDR3 spells CASSLPTSGEETQYF. In nucleotides, the CDR3 is TGTGCCAGCAGTTTACCGACTAGCGGGGAAGAGACCCAGTACTTC.

This clonotype was detected only a few times. The gene calls are TRBV29-1 and TRBJ1-2; D is unresolved. CDR1 and CDR2 from the germline V gene are SQVTM and ANQGSEA. The V and J ends lost 3 bases and 2 bases respectively, with 13 bases between them. The CDR3 totals 14 residues. The CDR3 nucleotides read TGCAGCGTTGAGAAGGTGGTTGGAAACTATGGCTACACCTTC. The encoded protein is CSVEKVVGNYGYTF.

V and J are TRBV6-2 or TRBV6-3 and TRBJ1-2; D unresolved. There are 13 residues in the CDR3. Deletions cut 5 bases from V and 7 bases from J, with 14 bases between. Germline V CDR1 and CDR2: MNHEY, SVGEGT. The CDR3 here is CASSLLPRTGYTF. The CDR3 DNA follows: TGTGCCAGCAGTCTCCTTCCCCGAACTGGCTACACCTTC.

This clonotype was recorded a few times. This rearrangement joins TRBV3-1 to TRBJ1-1, with 9 bases fitting TRBD1. Germline V gives CDR1 LGHDT, CDR2 YNNKEL (reference sequence). V lost 4 bases and J lost 12; bases outside the gene matches: 6. The CDR3 is made up of 12 amino acids. CDR3 region: CASSRRDRESFF. CDR3 DNA sequence: TGTGCCAGCAGCCGCCGGGACAGGGAATCTTTCTTT.

This chain joins TRBV6-5 and TRBJ1-2; 9 bases are shared with TRBD1. This CDR3 is built from 14 residues. V dropped 2 bases and J dropped 9; count of bases not matched to a gene: 7. Germline CDR1 and CDR2: MNHEY and SVGAGI. The CDR3 DNA reads as TGTGCCAGCAGTTACAGCCGGGACAGGGCTCGCTACACCTTC. Its translation: CASSYSRDRARYTF.

In its sample, this clonotype was seen a few times. The rearrangement uses TRBV4-3 and TRBJ2-1, with 14 bases aligning to TRBD2. The CDR3 length is 17 residues. Looked up from germline, CDR1 is LGHNA and CDR2 is YSLEER. Losses at the gene ends were 0 bases for V and 9 bases for J; bases not matched to a gene: 7. CDR3 sequence (DNA): TGCGCCAGCAGCCAAGAGGGGACTAGCGGGAGCTTGGCTGAGCAGTTCTTC. This gives the protein CASSQEGTSGSLAEQFF.

This clonotype turned up a few times. Here the CDR3 DNA reads TGCGCCAGCAGGAAAAAAGGGACAGGGGCCCTGGAGGGAGAGACCCAGTACTTC. This sequence encodes CASRKKGTGALEGETQYF. This sequence joins TRBV5-1 and TRBJ2-5; 10 nucleotides align to TRBD1. Germline V CDR1 and CDR2: SGHRS, YFSETQ. The V gene end was trimmed by 5 bases and the J gene end by 4 bases; junction bases not matched to a gene: 17. The CDR3 is 18 amino acids.

This clonotype was seen at least ten times. At one end the junction does not follow the germline gene, possibly because of a read error. The rearrangement uses TRBV4-1 and TRBJ2-6, with D perhaps matching TRBD2 (6 bases). The V gene's germline CDR1 is MGHRA and CDR2 YSYEKL. The CDR3 has 16 residues. This chain's CDR3 is CASSQAGGSGANVLTF. DNA for the CDR3: TGTGCCAGCAGCCAGGCCGGGGGCTCTGGGGCCAACGTCCTGACTTTC.

This clonotype was recorded at least ten times. The rearrangement links TRBV3-1 to TRBJ1-2; the D gene is possibly TRBD1 (5 bases). Trimming left V 3 bases short and J 0 bases short, with 20 bases between. This CDR3 region has 18 residues. CDR1 is LGHDT and CDR2 is YNNKEL in the germline V gene (reference sequence). CDR3 amino acids: CASSQRSAGTNSNYGYTF. The CDR3 DNA reads TGTGCCAGCAGCCAGCGCTCGGCAGGGACGAATTCTAACTATGGCTACACCTTC.

This clonotype was recorded at least ten times. V usage is TRBV29-1 and J usage is TRBJ2-5, with 8 bases that match TRBD1. The V segment lost 7 bases and the J segment 4 bases; nucleotides outside the gene matches: 5. Per germline, CDR1 SQVTM and CDR2 ANQGSEA. The CDR3 contains 12 residues. The CDR3 protein is CSAADRVETQYF. For the CDR3, the DNA is TGCAGCGCTGCGGACAGGGTAGAGACCCAGTACTTC. The entire variable domain, with the rest obtained from reference TRBV29-1 and TRBJ2-5, is as follows: SAVISQKPSRDICQRGTSLTIQCQVDSQVTMMFWYRQQPGQSLTLIATANQGSEATYESGFVIDKFPISRPNLTFSTLTVSNMSPEDSSIYLCSAADRVETQYFGPGTRLLVL.

This clonotype was seen at least ten times. This chain uses TRBV5-1 with TRBJ2-5; 9 positions match TRBD2. J lost 4 bases, V lost 7 bases, and 8 bases had no gene match. This CDR3 has 14 amino acids. Germline assignment: CDR1 SGHRS and CDR2 YFSETQ. The CDR3 spells CASSPAGGIETQYF. CDR3 coding DNA: TGCGCCAGCTCCCCAGCGGGGGGTATAGAGACCCAGTACTTC.

This clonotype was recorded a few times. The chain employs TRBV14 and TRBJ2-7, with D possibly TRBD1 on 7 matching bases. The ends were cut back, 2 bases at V and 5 bases at J, with 13 bases in the middle. The germline V gene encodes CDR1 SGHDN and CDR2 FVKESK. CDR3 length: 14 amino acids. The CDR3 here is CASSQLTGEDEQYF. CDR3 nucleotides: TGTGCCAGCAGCCAACTAACAGGGGAGGACGAGCAGTACTTC.

This clonotype was observed a few times. This chain connects TRBV18 to TRBJ1-1; D gene unclear. The V gene's germline CDR1 is KGHSH and CDR2 LQKENI. The CDR3 consists of 14 residues. V was shortened by 5 bases and J by 4 bases, with 14 bases between the two germline ends. The CDR3 region is CASSGDWGGTEAFF. DNA for the CDR3: TGTGCCAGCTCAGGGGATTGGGGAGGCACTGAAGCTTTCTTT.

This clonotype has a count of ten or more. The chain links TRBV20-1 to TRBJ2-7, with TRBD2 matching 7 bases. The CDR3 is 14 residues long. The J segment lost 6 bases and the V segment lost 1 base, leaving 9 bases of the junction unmatched. Germline-derived CDR1 and CDR2 are DFQATT and SNEGSKA (reference sequence). CDR3 protein: CSARGASGSGEQYF. The CDR3 nucleotides are TGCAGTGCTAGAGGGGCTAGCGGTTCCGGCGAGCAGTACTTC.

This clonotype was counted many times. The chain joins TRBV20-1 to TRBJ2-1; 12 bases map to TRBD2. This CDR3 spans 15 amino acids. Germline assignment: CDR1 DFQATT and CDR2 SNEGSKA (reference sequence). The V and J ends lost 3 bases and 6 bases, in that order; junction bases with no gene match: 6. The CDR3 region has the DNA TGCAGTGCTAGGGATCTAGCGGGAGGGGGCAATGAGCAGTTCTTC. It specifies CSARDLAGGGNEQFF.

This clonotype was seen a few times. This chain connects TRBV28 to TRBJ1-1, with D tentatively TRBD1 (5 bases). In germline, CDR1 is MDHEN, CDR2 SYDVKM. The CDR3 totals 12 residues. Trimming removed 6 bases from V and 4 bases from J, with 9 bases in between. The CDR3 sequence: CASSRQRTEAFF. DNA of the CDR3: TGTGCCAGCAGCCGACAGCGCACTGAAGCTTTCTTT.

This clonotype was counted at least ten times. The genes are TRBV5-1 and TRBJ2-7; 9 positions match TRBD2. Unmatched junction bases numbered 5, after V lost 4 bases and J lost 3 bases. The CDR3 consists of 14 residues. Per germline, CDR1 SGHRS and CDR2 YFSETQ. CDR3 nucleotide sequence: TGCGCCAGCAGCCTAAGGACTAGCGACTACGAGCAGTACTTC. Amino acids: CASSLRTSDYEQYF.